One sample yielded the 8 T cell receptor beta chains listed below, sequenced in a study of blood T cell repertoires in COVID-19. Clones were sequenced by immunoSEQ multiplex PCR, and TCRdb holds only the in-frame ones, with some missing. Of 150,000 to 200,000 clones in the sample, about 81% were seen once. Sequenced material: peripheral blood. These receptors all stem from a human donor in a cohort sampled during active COVID-19.

This clone turned up a few times. This sequence joins TRBV10-3 and TRBJ1-4; the D gene is possibly TRBD1 (5 bases). The germline V gene encodes CDR1 ENHRY and CDR2 SYGVKD. The CDR3 is made up of 15 amino acids. Between the trimmed V and J ends, which lost 3 bases and 5 bases, there was a span of 13 bases. The CDR3 sequence: CAISELGRPNEKLFF. CDR3 bases: TGTGCCATCAGTGAATTGGGGCGGCCCAATGAAAAACTGTTTTTT.

V gene TRBV7-2 combines with J gene TRBJ2-1; D is uncertain. The CDR3 spans 15 residues. Trimming left V 3 bases short and J 4 bases short, with 13 bases between. CDR1 is SGHTA and CDR2 is FQGNSA in the germline V gene. For the CDR3, the DNA is TGTGCCAGCAGCTTGTCATTTTCCACATACAATGAGCAGTTCTTC. Its translation is CASSLSFSTYNEQFF.

There are a few counts of this clone. J is TRBJ2-1 and V is TRBV27, with 8 bases matching TRBD2. The V gene end was trimmed by 5 bases and the J gene end by 0 bases; junction bases not matched to a gene: 12. Germline V gene data show CDR1 as MNHEY and CDR2 as SMNVEV (reference sequence). The CDR3 spans 18 residues. In nucleotides, the CDR3 is TGTGCCAGCAGTCCCTGGGGGGCGGGAGGAGTCTCCTACAATGAGCAGTTCTTC. Its protein product is CASSPWGAGGVSYNEQFF.

This clone has just a few counts. This chain uses TRBV11-2 with TRBJ1-1, with D tentatively TRBD1 (6 bases). The CDR3 contains 15 residues. Trimming cost V 0 bases and J 10 bases, with 18 bases left between them. In germline, CDR1 is SGHAT, CDR2 FQNNGV. In nucleotides, the CDR3 is TGTGCCAGCAGCTTAGAATGGCCGGGGGGCGCAGGAGCTTTCTTT. Its protein is CASSLEWPGGAGAFF.

The DNA for the CDR3 is TGTGCCAGCAGGGAAGGACAGGGGGTAAAGCCCCAGCATTTT. Its translation is CASREGQGVKPQHF. The chain employs TRBV28 and TRBJ1-5; TRBD1 agrees at 10 bases. The J segment lost 8 bases and the V segment lost 6 bases, leaving 7 bases of the junction unmatched. The CDR3 loop spans 14 amino acids. CDR1 MDHEN and CDR2 SYDVKM come from the germline V gene.

The J gene is TRBJ1-2, the V gene TRBV7-8; 9 bases line up with TRBD1. Germline V CDR1 and CDR2: SGHVS, FQNEAQ. Trimming at V came to 4 bases and at J to 7 bases, leaving 7 bases not matched to a gene. This CDR3 comprises 14 residues. The CDR3 nucleotides are TGTGCCAGCAGCTCAGTCCCGGGACAGGGTGGCTACACCTTC. Protein: CASSSVPGQGGYTF.

This chain uses TRBV5-5 with TRBJ1-4; 11 nucleotides match TRBD1. CDR1 and CDR2 (germline): SGHKS, YYEKEE (reference sequence). This CDR3 comprises 16 residues. The J segment lost 7 bases and the V segment lost 5 bases, leaving 10 bases of the junction unmatched. The CDR3 spells CASSSEAGTGGEKLFF. The CDR3, as DNA: TGTGCCAGCAGTTCGGAGGCAGGGACAGGGGGTGAAAAACTGTTTTTT.

This clone has more than one count but fewer than ten. The gene calls are TRBV6-5 and TRBJ2-7, with D maybe TRBD2 (6 bases). The CDR3 loop spans 13 amino acids. Per the germline V gene, CDR1 is MNHEY and CDR2 is SVGAGI. The V and J ends lost 6 bases and 3 bases respectively, with 12 bases between them. The DNA for the CDR3 is TGTGCCAGCAGCCCGGGACTTTTCTACGAGCAGTACTTC. It codes for CASSPGLFYEQYF.